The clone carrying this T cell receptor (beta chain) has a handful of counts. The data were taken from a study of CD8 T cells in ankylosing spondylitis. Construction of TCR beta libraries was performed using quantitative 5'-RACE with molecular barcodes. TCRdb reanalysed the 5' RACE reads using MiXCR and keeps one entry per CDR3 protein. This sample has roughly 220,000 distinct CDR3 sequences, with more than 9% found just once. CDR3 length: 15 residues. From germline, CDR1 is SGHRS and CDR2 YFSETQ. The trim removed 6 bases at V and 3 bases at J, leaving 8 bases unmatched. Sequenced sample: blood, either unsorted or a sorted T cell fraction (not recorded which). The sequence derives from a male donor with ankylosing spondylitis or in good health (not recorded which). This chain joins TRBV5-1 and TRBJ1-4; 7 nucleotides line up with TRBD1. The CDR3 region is CASTMTGTANEKLFF. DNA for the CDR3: TGCGCCAGCACGATGACCGGGACAGCTAATGAAAAACTGTTTTTT.